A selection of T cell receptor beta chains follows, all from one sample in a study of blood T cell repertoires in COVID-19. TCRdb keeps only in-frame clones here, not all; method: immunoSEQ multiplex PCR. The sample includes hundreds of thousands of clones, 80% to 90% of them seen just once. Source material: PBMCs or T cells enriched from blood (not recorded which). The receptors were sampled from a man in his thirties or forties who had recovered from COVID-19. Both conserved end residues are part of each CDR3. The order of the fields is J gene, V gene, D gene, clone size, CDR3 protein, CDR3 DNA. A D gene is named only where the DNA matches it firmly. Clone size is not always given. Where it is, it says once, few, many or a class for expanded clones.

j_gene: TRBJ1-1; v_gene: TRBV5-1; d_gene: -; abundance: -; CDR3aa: CASSLQAPVGMNTEAFF; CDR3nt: TGCGCCAGCAGCTTGCAGGCCCCCGTAGGCATGAACACTGAAGCTTTCTTT
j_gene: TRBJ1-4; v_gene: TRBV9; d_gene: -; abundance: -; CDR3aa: CASSSLGGEEEKLFF; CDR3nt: TGTGCCAGCAGCTCCCTAGGAGGCGAGGAGGAAAAACTGTTTTTT
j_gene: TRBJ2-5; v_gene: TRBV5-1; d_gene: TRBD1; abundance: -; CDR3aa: CASSLASTGQMEETQYF; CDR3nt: TGCGCCAGCAGCTTGGCCTCTACGGGACAGATGGAGGAGACCCAGTACTTC
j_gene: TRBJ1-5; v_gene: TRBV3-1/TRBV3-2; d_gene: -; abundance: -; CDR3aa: CASSLQSGNQPQHF; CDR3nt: TGTGCCAGCAGCCTTCAGTCAGGCAATCAGCCCCAGCATTTT
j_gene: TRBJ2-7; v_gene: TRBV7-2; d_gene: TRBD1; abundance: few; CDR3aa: CASSPGGVITYEQYF; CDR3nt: TGTGCCAGCAGCCCAGGGGGCGTGATAACCTACGAGCAGTACTTC
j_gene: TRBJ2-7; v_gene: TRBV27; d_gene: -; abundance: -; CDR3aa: CASSLKLSARGYEQYF; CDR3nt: TGTGCCAGCAGTTTAAAGTTGTCTGCTCGGGGATACGAGCAGTACTTC
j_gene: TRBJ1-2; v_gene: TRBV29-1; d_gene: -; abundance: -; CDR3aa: CSVGDSYGYTF; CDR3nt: TGCAGCGTTGGGGACTCCTATGGCTACACCTTC
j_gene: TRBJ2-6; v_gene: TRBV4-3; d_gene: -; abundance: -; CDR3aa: CASSQGYSGANVLTF; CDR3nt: TGCGCCAGCAGCCAAGGTTACTCTGGGGCCAACGTCCTGACTTTC
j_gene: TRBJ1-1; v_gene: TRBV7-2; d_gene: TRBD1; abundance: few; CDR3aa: CASSPMGQGNTEAFF; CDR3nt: TGTGCCAGCAGCCCCATGGGACAGGGGAACACTGAAGCTTTCTTT
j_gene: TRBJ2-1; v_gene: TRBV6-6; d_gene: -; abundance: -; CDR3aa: CASSYSPLSPYNEQFF; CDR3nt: TGTGCCAGCAGTTACTCTCCCTTGTCCCCCTACAATGAGCAGTTCTTC
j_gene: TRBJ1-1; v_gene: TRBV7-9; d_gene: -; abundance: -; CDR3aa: CASSSAGGQGDTEAFF; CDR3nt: TGTGCCAGCAGCTCCGCGGGGGGTCAGGGAGACACTGAAGCTTTCTTT
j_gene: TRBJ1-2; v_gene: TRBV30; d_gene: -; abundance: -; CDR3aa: CAWDRDRRKRGYTF; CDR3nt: TGTGCCTGGGACCGAGACCGTAGGAAGCGAGGCTACACCTTC
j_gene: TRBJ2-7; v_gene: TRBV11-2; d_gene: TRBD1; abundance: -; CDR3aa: CASTGDRFMRGGGQYF; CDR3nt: TGTGCCAGCACCGGGGACAGGTTTATGAGGGGTGGCGGGCAGTACTTC
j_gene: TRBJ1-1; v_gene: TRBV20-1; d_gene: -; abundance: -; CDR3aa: CSASGASGYTEAFF; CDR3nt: TGCAGTGCTAGTGGCGCTTCGGGGTACACTGAAGCTTTCTTT
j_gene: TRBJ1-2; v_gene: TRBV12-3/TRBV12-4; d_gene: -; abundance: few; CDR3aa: CASSLQVNYGYTF; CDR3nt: TGTGCCAGCAGCCTGCAGGTTAACTATGGCTACACCTTC
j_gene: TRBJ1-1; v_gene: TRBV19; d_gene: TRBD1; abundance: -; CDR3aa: CASSIGDRLTEAFF; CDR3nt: TGTGCCAGTAGTATAGGGGACAGGTTGACTGAAGCTTTCTTT
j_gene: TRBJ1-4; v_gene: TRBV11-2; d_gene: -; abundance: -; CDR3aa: CASSLNLARAGNEKLFF; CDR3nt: TGTGCCAGCAGCTTAAACCTAGCTCGGGCGGGTAATGAAAAACTGTTTTTT
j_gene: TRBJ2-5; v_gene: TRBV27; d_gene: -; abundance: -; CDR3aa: CASSLSGRRETQYF; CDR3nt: TGTGCCAGCAGTTTATCGGGCCGACGGGAGACCCAGTACTTC
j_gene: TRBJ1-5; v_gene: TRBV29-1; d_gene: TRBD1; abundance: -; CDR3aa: CSVQTGPTQPQHF; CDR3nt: TGCAGCGTCCAGACAGGGCCCACTCAGCCCCAGCATTTT
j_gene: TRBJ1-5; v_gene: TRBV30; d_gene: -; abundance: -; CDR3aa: CAWSEGGSNQPQHF; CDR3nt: TGTGCCTGGAGCGAAGGGGGAAGCAATCAGCCCCAGCATTTT
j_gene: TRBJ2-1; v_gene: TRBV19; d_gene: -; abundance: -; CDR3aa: CASSMVRVNEQFF; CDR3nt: TGTGCCAGTAGTATGGTTCGAGTCAATGAGCAGTTCTTC
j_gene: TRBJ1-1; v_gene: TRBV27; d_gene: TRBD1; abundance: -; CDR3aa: CASSRGTGGTEAFF; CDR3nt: TGTGCCAGCAGCCGAGGGACAGGGGGGACTGAAGCTTTCTTT
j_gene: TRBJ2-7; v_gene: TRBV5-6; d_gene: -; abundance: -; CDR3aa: CASSVQAYEQYF; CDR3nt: TGTGCCAGCAGCGTACAGGCCTACGAGCAGTACTTC
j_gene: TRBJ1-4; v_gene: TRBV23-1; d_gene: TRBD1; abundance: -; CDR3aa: CASSRDSFEKLFF; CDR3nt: TGCGCCAGCAGCCGGGACAGCTTCGAAAAACTGTTTTTT
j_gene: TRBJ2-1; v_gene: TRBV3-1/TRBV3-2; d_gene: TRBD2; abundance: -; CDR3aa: CASSQDRLATYNEQFF; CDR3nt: TGTGCCAGCAGCCAGGATCGACTAGCGACGTACAATGAGCAGTTCTTC
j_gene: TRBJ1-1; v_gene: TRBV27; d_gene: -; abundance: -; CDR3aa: CASSLSGGGKGWAFF; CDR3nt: TGTGCCAGCAGTTTATCGGGAGGGGGGAAAGGGTGGGCTTTCTTT
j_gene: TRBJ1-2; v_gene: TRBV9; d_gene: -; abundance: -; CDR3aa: CASSLGGLANYGYTF; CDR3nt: TGTGCCAGCAGTCTTGGCGGGCTAGCTAACTATGGCTACACCTTC
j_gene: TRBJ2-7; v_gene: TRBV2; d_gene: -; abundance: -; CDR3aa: CASLWRGYNEQYF; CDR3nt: TGTGCCAGTCTCTGGCGGGGTTATAACGAGCAGTACTTC
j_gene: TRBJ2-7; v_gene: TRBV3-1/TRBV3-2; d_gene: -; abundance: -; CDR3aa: CASSQGGQGIVYEQYF; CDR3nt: TGTGCCAGCAGCCAAGGGGGGCAGGGTATCGTTTACGAGCAGTACTTC
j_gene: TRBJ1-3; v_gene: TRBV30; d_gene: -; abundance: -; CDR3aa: CAWITRNARSTIYF; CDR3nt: TGTGCCTGGATAACCAGAAACGCCAGGTCCACCATATATTTT
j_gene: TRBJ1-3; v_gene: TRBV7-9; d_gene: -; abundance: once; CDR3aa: CASSLRFRVLSSGNTIYF; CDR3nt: TGTGCCAGCAGCTTAAGGTTTCGGGTCCTTTCCTCTGGAAACACCATATATTTT
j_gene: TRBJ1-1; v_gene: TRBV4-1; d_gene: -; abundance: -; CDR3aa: CASSQDGRGNTEAFF; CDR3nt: TGCGCCAGCAGCCAAGATGGGCGGGGGAACACTGAAGCTTTCTTT
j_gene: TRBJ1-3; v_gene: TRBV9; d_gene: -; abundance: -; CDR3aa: CASSGRGSRGNTIYF; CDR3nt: TGTGCCAGCAGTGGTAGGGGGTCACGGGGAAACACCATATATTTT
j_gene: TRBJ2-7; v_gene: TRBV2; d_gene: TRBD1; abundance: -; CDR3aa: CASSVRDRAMSEQYF; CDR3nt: TGTGCCAGCAGTGTCCGGGACAGGGCGATGAGCGAGCAGTACTTC
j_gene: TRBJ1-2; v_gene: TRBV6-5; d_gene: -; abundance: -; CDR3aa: CASTETGFDGYTF; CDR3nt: TGTGCCAGCACCGAAACAGGGTTCGATGGCTACACCTTC
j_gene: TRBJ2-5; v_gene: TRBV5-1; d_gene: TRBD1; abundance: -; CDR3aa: CASSFDRGRETQYF; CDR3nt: TGCGCCAGCAGCTTCGACAGGGGGCGAGAGACCCAGTACTTC
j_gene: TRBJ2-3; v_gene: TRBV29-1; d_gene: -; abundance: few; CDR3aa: CSVGGVMTQDTQYF; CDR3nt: TGCAGCGTTGGGGGGGTTATGACACAAGATACGCAGTATTTT
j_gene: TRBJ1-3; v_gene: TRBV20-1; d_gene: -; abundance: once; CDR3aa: CSASEGYSGNTIYF; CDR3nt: TGCAGTGCTAGTGAGGGCTACTCTGGAAACACCATATATTTT
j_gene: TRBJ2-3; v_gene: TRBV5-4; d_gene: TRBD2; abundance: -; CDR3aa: CASSLYRGGAADTQYF; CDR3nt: TGTGCCAGCAGCTTGTATCGCGGGGGGGCCGCAGATACGCAGTATTTT
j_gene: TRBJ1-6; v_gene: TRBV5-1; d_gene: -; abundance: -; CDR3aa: CASSLGQGNYNSPLHF; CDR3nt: TGCGCCAGCAGCCTGGGTCAGGGTAACTATAATTCACCCCTCCACTTT
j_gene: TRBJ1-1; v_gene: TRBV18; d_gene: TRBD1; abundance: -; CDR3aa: CASSPNRGTEAFF; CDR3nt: TGTGCCAGCTCACCTAACAGGGGGACTGAAGCTTTCTTT
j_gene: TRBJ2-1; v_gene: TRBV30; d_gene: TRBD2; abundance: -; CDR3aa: CAWSTSGGANEQFF; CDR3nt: TGTGCCTGGAGCACTAGCGGGGGGGCGAATGAGCAGTTCTTC